This TCR beta chain was sequenced in a study of cytomegalovirus exposure and HLA in healthy donors. Sequenced by immunoSEQ multiplex PCR; TCRdb stores in-frame clones only, minus some. The data show a few hundred thousand clones, with roughly 91% seen just once and approximately 3% held by the top ten. Findings and caveats of the study: For cytomegalovirus status, the classifier reportedly gave diagnoses with high specificity and sensitivity. In vitro assays verified that three CMV-associated chains recognized CMV antigens specifically.

With regard to this clone: Its antigen is still unknown.

This TCR derives from a woman aged 30 to 39 in good health and CMV-seronegative. The material sequenced was PBMCs.

The CDR3, as DNA: TGTGCCAGCAGGGACAGGGGGGACTATGGCTACACCTTC. It translates to CASRDRGDYGYTF. The chain has TRBV6-1 and TRBJ1-2; 10 positions agree with TRBD1. The CDR3 is 13 amino acids. V lost 6 bases, J lost 3 bases, and 1 base stayed unmatched. The germline CDR1 and CDR2 sequences are MNHNS and SASEGT.